This TCR beta chain derives from a study of PD-1 blockade in classical Hodgkin lymphoma. The study's findings and limits: The origin of the repertoire differences remains undefined, with disease activity or prior therapy as possible causes.

Per germline, CDR1 KGHSH and CDR2 LQKENI. V shed 3 bases and J 2 bases; nucleotides not matched to a gene: 3. This CDR3 is built from 15 residues. As for time point: cycle 4 day 1 (C4D1), after less than 7 weeks of nivolumab. Every one of the patients relapsed after autologous stem cell transplantation (brentuximab vedotin exposure was variable). Starting with thawed PBMCs, CD4+ T cells were purified by magnetic negative selection. Best responses fell into complete response, partial response or progressive disease. In regard to this clone: Its antigen remains unknown.

The repertoire was sequenced with immunoSEQ multiplex PCR; TCRdb's copy has only in-frame clones and lacks some. The table includes 25,000 to 30,000 clones, more than 85% detected once. The chain couples TRBV18 to TRBJ2-3; TRBD1 aligns across 9 bases. Sequenced here: CD4+ T cells from blood, sampled before the fourth cycle of nivolumab. The sequence derives from a human donor with classical Hodgkin lymphoma. The CDR3 DNA reads TGTGCCAGCTCACCGGGACAGGGTATCACAGATACGCAGTATTTT. This sequence encodes CASSPGQGITDTQYF.